This TCR beta chain is drawn from a study of T cells in Graves' hyperthyroidism and ophthalmopathy. Findings and caveats of the study: Ophthalmopathy, as predicted by the model, came a median 6.5 months after the prediction. In the blood, most expanded thyroid clonotypes above 0.001 appeared as well.

Amplification of TCR beta CDR3 regions used RNA as the template. The HTBI primer set was used in a first-round RT-PCR of the TCR CDR3. TCRdb redid the calling of the multiplex PCR reads with MiXCR, one entry per CDR3 protein. Among a few hundred thousand distinct CDR3 sequences listed, around 45% were seen once. Concerning this clonotype: Its matching antigen is unknown.

V was cut by 6 bases and J by 4 bases, with 10 bases left in between. Germline CDR1 MNHEY, CDR2 SVGAGI. The CDR3 length is 13 residues. Investigators excluded patients with uncontrolled infection, other autoimmune disease, pregnancy or lactation. The chain recombines TRBV6-5 with TRBJ1-5; tentatively, D is TRBD1 (6 bases). The sample comprised peripheral blood or thyroid tissue (not recorded which). This clonotype was obtained from an adult woman with Graves' disease, either hyperthyroidism or ophthalmopathy (not recorded which). The CDR3 nucleotides read TGTGCCAGCAGGGACAGCCGAAATCAGCCCCAGCATTTT. Its protein product is CASRDSRNQPQHF.